This T cell receptor (beta chain) was sequenced in a study of regulatory T cells in long-lasting Graves disease. Across the study: Disease was considered persistent Graves' disease after over 5 years of antithyroid drugs (with positive TSH receptor antibodies).

Time point meaning: persistent/refractory GD, antithyroid drugs over 5 years with positive TRAb. Researchers made the TCR library from RNA that was extracted from PBMCs. The study, taken as a whole, reports: Persistent disease showed a preference for TRBV28, TRBJ1-2 and TRBJ2-5. Newly diagnosed Graves' patients had higher TCR diversity than persistent ones. Public clonotype sharing was higher in persistent than newly diagnosed patients.

Construction of TCR beta libraries relied on iRepertoire HTBI primers and on Arm-PCR targeting CDR3 regions. MiXCR, applied by TCRdb to the multiplex PCR reads, yields one record per CDR3 protein. Counted here are 400,000 to 600,000 distinct CDR3 sequences, 20% to 25% occurring once; the ten biggest clones make up less than 9%. The J segment lost 7 bases and the V segment lost 3 bases, leaving 0 bases of the junction unmatched. CDR3 length: 14 residues. CDR1 is KGHDR and CDR2 is SFDVKD in the germline V gene. This clonotype was counted between two and nine times. Its target is unknown. The specimen comprised peripheral blood mononuclear cells (PBMCs), sampled when the disease was refractory, from a patient treated with antithyroid drugs. The chain employs TRBV24-1 and TRBJ1-6; 9 bases match TRBD1. The sequence came from a female donor with Graves disease. For the CDR3, the DNA is TGTGCCACCAGTGATACAGGGGGCAATTCACCCCTCCACTTT. This codes for CATSDTGGNSPLHF.